The T cell receptor (beta chain) described here comes from a study of control samples from healthy donors and cancer patients. Here immunoSEQ multiplex PCR was the method, and the copy in TCRdb shows in-frame clones only, minus some. The table has about 120,000 clones, over 75% seen once. Trimming took 1 base from V and 2 from J; bases not matched to a gene: 0. Germline CDR1 and CDR2: SGHTA and FQGTGA. The CDR3 contains 15 residues. The TCR was taken from a man aged 18-30 years in good health. The V gene is TRBV7-3, the J gene TRBJ2-1; 9 positions agree with TRBD2. The specimen was blood. CDR3 sequence (DNA): TGTGCCAGCAGCTTAAGACTAGCGGCCTACAATGAGCAGTTCTTC. Translated, it gives CASSLRLAAYNEQFF. The full variable domain, with the rest looked up from reference TRBV7-3 and TRBJ2-1, is GAGVSQTPSNKVTEKGKYVELRCDPISGHTALYWYRQSLGQGPEFLIYFQGTGAADDSGLPNDRFFAVRPEGSVSTLKIQRTERGDSAVYLCASSLRLAAYNEQFFGPGTRLTVL.